The sequence of this TCR beta chain was determined in a study of Graves' ophthalmopathy and Graves' hyperthyroidism. Study summary: Stable hyperthyroidism referred to disease that showed no ophthalmopathy within 18 months of follow-up. Points from the study as a whole: Appearing in blood as well were most expanded thyroid clonotypes above 0.001 frequency.

In this sample, this clonotype turned up many times. The antigen remains unidentified. With 3 bases clipped from V and 3 bases from J, the junction kept 5 bases outside the gene matches. Germline CDR1 is SGHTA and CDR2 is FQGNSA. This CDR3 comprises 15 residues. From RNA, the CDR3 regions of TCR beta chains were amplified and sequenced. HTBI primers were employed in first-round RT-PCR, then a second-round multiplex PCR followed. TCRdb passed the multiplex PCR reads through MiXCR, listing each CDR3 protein once. The sample has about 550,000 distinct CDR3 sequences; approximately 37% are singletons. This TCR came from an adult man with Graves' hyperthyroidism. Material for sequencing was peripheral blood or thyroid tissue (not recorded which). The V gene is TRBV7-2, the J gene TRBJ1-1; 9 bases agree with TRBD1. This CDR3 is CASSFLWDRDTEAFF. The CDR3 DNA is TGTGCCAGCAGCTTTCTCTGGGACAGGGACACTGAAGCTTTCTTT.